The clone carrying this TCR beta chain was observed many times. Its antigen remains unknown. The source of the sample is a study of response to subunit inactivated influenza vaccine. TCRdb ran MiXCR on the RT-PCR reads and lists one entry per CDR3 protein. The data show approximately 680,000 distinct CDR3 sequences, 15% to 18% seen once. CDR3 length: 14 amino acids. CDR1 is MDHEN and CDR2 is SYDVKM in the germline V gene. Trimming removed 5 bases from V and 2 bases from J, with 10 bases in between. Study-level findings and limits: It was suggested by the authors that few new T cells are recruited by each seasonal influenza vaccination.

This clonotype was obtained from a middle-aged man who received an inactivated influenza vaccine. The J gene is TRBJ1-5, the V gene TRBV28; D remains unclear. This material consisted of PBMCs from blood, taken about 11 days after vaccination. In DNA, the CDR3 is TGTGCCAGCAGTCCGTCGAACCGCAATCAGCCCCAGCATTTT. As protein: CASSPSNRNQPQHF.